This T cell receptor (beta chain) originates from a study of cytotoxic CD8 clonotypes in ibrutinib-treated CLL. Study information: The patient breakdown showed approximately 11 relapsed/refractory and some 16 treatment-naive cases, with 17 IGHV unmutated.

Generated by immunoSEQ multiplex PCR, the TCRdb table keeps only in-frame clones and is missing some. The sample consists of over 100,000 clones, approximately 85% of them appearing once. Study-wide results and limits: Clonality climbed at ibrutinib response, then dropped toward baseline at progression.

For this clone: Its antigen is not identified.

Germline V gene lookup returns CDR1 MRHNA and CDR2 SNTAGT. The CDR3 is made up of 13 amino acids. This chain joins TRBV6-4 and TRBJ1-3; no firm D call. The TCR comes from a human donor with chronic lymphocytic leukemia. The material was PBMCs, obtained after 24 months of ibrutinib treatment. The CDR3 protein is CAGVPTSGNTIYF. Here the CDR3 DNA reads TGTGCTGGAGTACCGACCTCTGGAAACACCATATATTTT.